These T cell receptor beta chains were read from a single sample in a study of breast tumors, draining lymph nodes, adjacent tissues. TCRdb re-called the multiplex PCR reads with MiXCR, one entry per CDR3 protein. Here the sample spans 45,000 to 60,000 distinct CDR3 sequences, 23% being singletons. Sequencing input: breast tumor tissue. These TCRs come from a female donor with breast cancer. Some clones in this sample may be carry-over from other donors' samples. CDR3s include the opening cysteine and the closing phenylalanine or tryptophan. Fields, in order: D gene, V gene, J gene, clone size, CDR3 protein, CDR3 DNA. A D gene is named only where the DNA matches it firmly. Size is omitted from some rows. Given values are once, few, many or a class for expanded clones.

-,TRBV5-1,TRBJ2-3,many,CASSLEGAFTDTQYF,TGCGCCAGCAGCTTGGAAGGCGCTTTCACAGATACGCAGTATTTT
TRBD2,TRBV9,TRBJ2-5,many,CASSVGGGGAETQYF,TGTGCCAGCAGCGTAGGAGGCGGGGGGGCGGAGACCCAGTACTTC
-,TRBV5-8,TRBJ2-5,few,CASNTRGKETQYF,TGTGCCAGCAATACTCGGGGGAAAGAGACCCAGTACTTC
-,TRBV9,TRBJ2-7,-,CASSQTGLPYEQYF,TGTGCCAGCAGCCAGACGGGGCTACCCTACGAGCAGTACTTC
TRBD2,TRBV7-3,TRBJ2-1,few,CASSPKSLAGLNEQFF,TGTGCCAGCAGCCCGAAGTCCCTAGCGGGACTTAATGAGCAGTTCTTC
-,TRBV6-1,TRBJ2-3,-,CASTHPGGIRSHDTQYF,TGTGCCAGCACCCATCCAGGAGGAATAAGATCCCACGATACGCAGTATTTT
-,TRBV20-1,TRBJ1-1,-,CSASVPENTEAFF,TGCAGTGCTAGTGTACCGGAAAACACTGAAGCTTTCTTT
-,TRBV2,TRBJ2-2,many,CASNSIIQSGELFF,TGTGCCAGCAACTCGATCATTCAGTCCGGGGAGCTGTTTTTT
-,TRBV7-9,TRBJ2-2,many,CASTYWGRNTGELFF,TGTGCCAGCACCTACTGGGGTAGAAACACCGGGGAGCTGTTTTTT
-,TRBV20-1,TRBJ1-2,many,CSAAENYGYTF,TGCAGTGCGGCAGAGAACTATGGCTACACCTTC
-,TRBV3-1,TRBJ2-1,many,CASSPTSSPYNEQFF,TGTGCCAGCAGCCCGACTAGTTCACCCTACAATGAGCAGTTCTTC
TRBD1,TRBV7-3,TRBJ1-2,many,CASSLAGGRGYTF,TGTGCCAGCAGCTTAGCAGGGGGTCGTGGCTACACCTTC
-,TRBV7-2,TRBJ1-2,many,CASSTGLFYGYTF,TGTGCCAGCAGCACAGGGTTATTCTATGGCTACACCTTC
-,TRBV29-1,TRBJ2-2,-,CSVTHGTFGTGELFF,TGCAGCGTTACCCACGGGACTTTTGGCACCGGGGAGCTGTTTTTT
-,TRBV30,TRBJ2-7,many,CAWSRMKRSSYEQYF,TGTGCCTGGAGTAGGATGAAGCGGAGCTCCTACGAGCAGTACTTC